Each of the 2 T cell receptor beta chains below was sequenced from the same sample in a study of molecular identifiers for immune sequencing clone quantification. TCRdb passed the PCR reads through MiXCR, listing each CDR3 protein once. Of around 40,000 distinct CDR3 sequences in the sample, less than 20% were seen once. The specimen was naive CD8+ T cells from blood, with Jurkat cell RNA spiked in. Specified subset: FACS-sorted CD8+CD4-CCR7+CD45RA+ naive T cells. The receptors shown here come from a human donor in good health. Some libraries in this study had Jurkat cell RNA spiked in.

This clonotype appeared once. The chain has TRBV4-1 and TRBJ1-1; perhaps TRBD1 as D (5 bases). This CDR3 is 19 amino acids long. Germline CDR1 is MGHRA and CDR2 is YSYEKL. Deletions cut 1 base from V and 4 bases from J, with 25 bases between. This CDR3 reads CASSQVPGNYDSSPTEAFF. The CDR3 region has the DNA TGCGCCAGCAGCCAAGTCCCAGGGAACTACGATTCGAGTCCCACTGAAGCTTTCTTT.

This clonotype has a count of ten or more. CDR3 DNA sequence: TGTGCCAGCTCCGACAGGGTCTCCTACGAGCAGTACTTC. Residues: CASSDRVSYEQYF. J is TRBJ2-7 and V is TRBV7-2; TRBD1 aligns across 7 bases. V dropped 8 bases and J dropped 0; count of bases not matched to a gene: 4. In germline, CDR1 is SGHTA, CDR2 FQGNSA. The CDR3 length is 13 residues. Together with reference TRBV7-2 and TRBJ2-7, the CDR3 gives the full variable domain: GAGVSQSPSNKVTEKGKDVELRCDPISGHTALYWYRQSLGQGLEFLIYFQGNSAPDKSGLPSDRFSAERTGGSVSTLTIQRTQQEDSAVYLCASSDRVSYEQYFGPGTRLTVT.